One sample yielded the 13 T cell receptor beta chains listed below, sequenced in a study of shared clonotypes between healthy human individuals. Here immunoSEQ multiplex PCR was the method, and the copy in TCRdb shows in-frame clones only, minus some. This table has roughly 2.5 million clones, over 85% appearing once. The sample consisted of naive CD4+ T cells sorted from blood. This sample's subset: CD45RA+ positively selected. These receptors were obtained from a man in his late teens or twenties in good health.

The chain links TRBV6-1 to TRBJ2-1; 10 bases are a match to TRBD1. Germline CDR1 and CDR2: MNHNS and SASEGT. The J segment lost 3 bases and the V segment lost 6 bases, leaving 2 bases of the junction unmatched. CDR3 length: 14 residues. The CDR3 bases are TGTGCCAGCAGCGGGACAGGGGTCTACAATGAGCAGTTCTTC. It yields the protein CASSGTGVYNEQFF.

J is TRBJ2-1 and V is TRBV7-9; TRBD2 aligns across 11 bases. The CDR3 consists of 17 residues. Germline values: CDR1 SEHNR, CDR2 FQNEAQ (reference sequence). V trimming: 5 bases; J trimming: 10 bases; junction bases outside the gene matches: 16. In DNA form, the CDR3 reads TGTGCCAGCAGCCCCGAACTAGCGGGAGTCATTTGGGAAGAGCAGTTCTTC. Encoded protein: CASSPELAGVIWEEQFF.

This clone was seen a handful of times. The genes are TRBV6-1 and TRBJ1-5; 7 nucleotides agree with TRBD1. CDR1 MNHNS and CDR2 SASEGT come from the germline V gene. The CDR3 runs 13 residues. With 6 bases clipped from V and 4 bases from J, the junction kept 3 bases outside the gene matches. The CDR3 region has the DNA TGTGCCAGCAGCACACAGGGGAATCAGCCCCAGCATTTT. As protein: CASSTQGNQPQHF.

This clone was seen just once. The rearrangement links TRBV5-4 to TRBJ1-1, with 8 bases lining up with TRBD1. This CDR3 spans 15 amino acids. With 0 bases clipped from V and 1 base from J, the junction kept 2 bases outside the gene matches. Germline V CDR1 and CDR2: SGHNT, YYREEE (reference sequence). CDR3 amino acids: CASSLVQGANTEAFF. DNA for the CDR3: TGTGCCAGCAGCTTGGTCCAGGGGGCGAACACTGAAGCTTTCTTT.

This sequence joins TRBV7-8 and TRBJ1-4, with D tentatively TRBD1 (6 bases). Trimming removed 1 base from V and 0 bases from J, with 15 bases in between. The CDR3 contains 18 residues. From germline, CDR1 is SGHVS and CDR2 FQNEAQ. The CDR3 loop is CASSLVGWGTSTNEKLFF. CDR3 in DNA: TGTGCCAGCAGCTTAGTAGGCTGGGGGACATCAACTAATGAAAAACTGTTTTTT. Full variable domain (missing parts from reference TRBV7-8 and TRBJ1-4): GAGVSQSPRYKVAKRGQDVALRCDPISGHVSLFWYQQALGQGPEFLTYFQNEAQLDKSGLPSDRFFAERPEGSVSTLKIQRTQQEDSAVYLCASSLVGWGTSTNEKLFFGSGTQLSVL.

The CDR3 loop is CASSTGQGGAVGTEAFF. CDR3 coding DNA: TGTGCCAGCAGCACCGGACAGGGGGGAGCGGTTGGGACTGAAGCTTTCTTT. V gene TRBV5-4 combines with J gene TRBJ1-1, with TRBD1 matching over 10 bases. From germline, CDR1 is SGHNT and CDR2 YYREEE (reference sequence). The CDR3 totals 17 residues. Unmatched junction bases numbered 14, after V lost 4 bases and J lost 5 bases. The full variable domain, with the rest looked up from reference TRBV5-4 and TRBJ1-1, is ETGVTQSPTHLIKTRGQQVTLRCSSQSGHNTVSWYQQALGQGPQFIFQYYREEENGRGNFPPRFSGLQFPNYSSELNVNALELDDSALYLCASSTGQGGAVGTEAFFGQGTRLTVV.

J is TRBJ1-5 and V is TRBV10-2; D not certain. The germline V and J ends were trimmed by 3 bases and 0 bases, with 6 bases remaining between them. The CDR3 length is 14 residues. Germline V gives CDR1 WSHSY, CDR2 SAAADI. CDR3 coding DNA: TGCGCCAGCAGTGAACAGCATAGCAATCAGCCCCAGCATTTT. Residues: CASSEQHSNQPQHF.

The chain couples TRBV29-1 to TRBJ1-1; 7 positions agree with TRBD1. Per germline, CDR1 SQVTM and CDR2 ANQGSEA. V gave up 6 bases and J gave up 0 bases; unmatched junction bases: 10. CDR3 length: 15 amino acids. The CDR3 reads CSVSDRSTMNTEAFF. CDR3 coding DNA: TGCAGCGTGTCGGACAGGTCTACTATGAACACTGAAGCTTTCTTT.

The chain is built from TRBV28 and TRBJ1-2; TRBD1 is a possible D gene (5 bases). The ends were cut back, 2 bases at V and 4 bases at J, with 14 bases in the middle. Germline V lookup: CDR1 MDHEN, CDR2 SYDVKM. The CDR3 is made up of 15 amino acids. For the CDR3, the DNA is TGTGCCAGCAGTTTAGAGAGGAGACAGTCCTATGGCTACACCTTC. This codes for CASSLERRQSYGYTF.

The V call is TRBV19, the J call TRBJ2-2; D unclear. Trimming removed 8 bases at V and 1 base at J, with 14 bases between. The germline V gene encodes CDR1 LNHDA and CDR2 SQIVND (reference sequence). The CDR3 is 15 residues long. The CDR3 DNA reads TGTGCCAGTGCCCCCCGCCTAAGGAACACCGGGGAGCTGTTTTTT. Translation: CASAPRLRNTGELFF.

The chain recombines TRBV4-3 with TRBJ2-1, with a possible D match to TRBD1 (5 bases). CDR3 length: 16 amino acids. The V gene's germline CDR1 is LGHNA and CDR2 YSLEER. Trimming removed 4 bases from V and 3 bases from J, with 16 bases in between. The DNA for the CDR3 is TGCGCCAGCAGCCCCCAGGGTGCGGCAGGCTACAATGAGCAGTTCTTC. Translation gives CASSPQGAAGYNEQFF.

The chain recombines TRBV7-2 with TRBJ2-1; 9 bases are shared with TRBD2. Per the germline V gene, CDR1 is SGHTA and CDR2 is FQGNSA. Unmatched junction bases numbered 4, after V lost 1 base and J lost 6 bases. The CDR3 is 15 amino acids. The CDR3 nucleotides are TGTGCCAGCAGCTTAGGACTAGCGGATCCCAATGAGCAGTTCTTC. Encoded protein: CASSLGLADPNEQFF.

This clone came up once. CDR3: CASTPRGSFPFYSGANVLTF. In DNA form, the CDR3 reads TGCGCCAGCACCCCCCGGGGGAGTTTCCCCTTCTACTCTGGGGCCAACGTCCTGACTTTC. The chain recombines TRBV5-1 with TRBJ2-6; a weak D match, TRBD2 (6 bases). There are 20 residues in the CDR3. CDR1 and CDR2 (germline): SGHRS, YFSETQ. Between the trimmed V and J ends, which lost 6 bases and 0 bases, there was a span of 25 bases.